The 22 T cell receptor beta chains listed next were all sequenced from one sample in a study of blood T cell repertoires in COVID-19 (dated by TCRdb to between 2020 and 2021). Library creation used the immunoSEQ multiplex PCR assay. TCRdb holds this immuneACCESS table with in-frame rearrangements only. Some clones are missing; in checked studies, unresolved V genes explain under half, and the rest has no known cause. The sample profile shows about 280,000 clones; 88% of them were found once. The top ten constitute about 10% of the sample. The sequencing input was peripheral blood. The source of these receptors is a woman aged 25 to 39 with COVID-19, enrolled during active disease.

A remark on this clone: One end of the junction varies from germline; a read error may be responsible. The V and J genes are TRBV7-7 and TRBJ2-1; 14 bases are shared with TRBD2. Germline V lookup: CDR1 SSHAT, CDR2 FNYEAQ (reference sequence). The CDR3 runs 17 residues. The CDR3 here is CASSSQPGLAGVGEQFF. CDR3 DNA sequence: TGTGCTAGCAGCTCCCAACCGGGACTAGCGGGAGTAGGGGAGCAGTTCTTC.

The gene calls are TRBV9 and TRBJ2-1; weak D call: TRBD2 (5 bases). Per the germline V gene, CDR1 is SGDLS and CDR2 is YYNGEE. This CDR3 has 13 amino acids. Trimming cost V 0 bases and J 10 bases, with 11 bases left between them. The DNA of the CDR3 is TGTGCCAGCAGCGTAGAGGCAGGAGGCGAGCAGTTCTTC. Protein: CASSVEAGGEQFF.

This chain joins TRBV5-1 and TRBJ1-4, with no clear D. Germline CDR1 and CDR2: SGHRS and YFSETQ. Trimming cost V 3 bases and J 0 bases, with 6 bases left between them. The CDR3 is made up of 14 amino acids. The CDR3: CASSSRTTNEKLFF. For the CDR3, the DNA is TGCGCCAGCAGCTCGAGGACAACTAATGAAAAACTGTTTTTT.

The chain couples TRBV5-1 to TRBJ2-5; 7 nucleotides line up with TRBD1. CDR1 is SGHRS and CDR2 is YFSETQ in the germline V gene. The V gene end was trimmed by 6 bases and the J gene end by 1 base; junction bases not matched to a gene: 6. The CDR3 spans 14 residues. The CDR3 bases are TGCGCCAGCAATACTGGGGACAGCCAAGAGACCCAGTACTTC. Translation: CASNTGDSQETQYF.

The rearrangement uses TRBV7-8 and TRBJ2-3, with D unresolved. Trimming shortened V by 5 bases and J by 7 bases, and 10 bases separated the two germline ends. Germline lookup yields CDR1 SGHVS and CDR2 FQNEAQ. There are 12 residues in the CDR3. This chain's CDR3 is CASSITGYTQYF. CDR3 nucleotides: TGTGCCAGCAGCATCACCGGGTATACGCAGTATTTT.

For the CDR3, the DNA is TGTGCCAGCAGCTTCGGACTAGGGGAGACCGGGGAGCTGTTTTTT. Translated: CASSFGLGETGELFF. The chain carries TRBV11-2 and TRBJ2-2, with 7 bases matching TRBD2. The trim removed 3 bases at V and 5 bases at J, leaving 6 bases unmatched. The length of the CDR3 is 15 residues. Germline V gene data show CDR1 as SGHAT and CDR2 as FQNNGV.

The chain is built from TRBV5-4 and TRBJ1-2; TRBD1 agrees at 7 bases. V lost 4 bases and J lost 2; bases outside the gene matches: 11. The germline V gene has CDR1 SGHNT and CDR2 YYREEE (reference sequence). This CDR3 contains 16 residues. The DNA of the CDR3 is TGTGCCAGCAGCGTATACAGGGGCCACCAGAACTATGGCTACACCTTC. Translation: CASSVYRGHQNYGYTF.

The chain couples TRBV10-3 to TRBJ2-7; 8 bases agree with TRBD2. The CDR3 covers 15 residues. Trimming cost V 10 bases and J 0 bases; bases outside gene matches: 11. The V gene's germline CDR1 is ENHRY and CDR2 SYGVKD. In DNA form, the CDR3 reads TGTGCCAGTCTCGCGGGACTAGAAAGCTCCTACGAGCAGTACTTC. It is translated as CASLAGLESSYEQYF.

The rearrangement links TRBV7-3 to TRBJ2-7, with D maybe TRBD1 (5 bases). Trimming left V 5 bases short and J 3 bases short, with 11 bases between. This CDR3 comprises 13 residues. Looked up from germline, CDR1 is SGHTA and CDR2 is FQGTGA. The CDR3 protein is CASSPQGGYEQYF. In DNA form, the CDR3 reads TGTGCCAGCAGCCCCCAGGGCGGCTACGAGCAGTACTTC.

The gene calls are TRBV28 and TRBJ1-1, with no clear D. V was pared by 2 bases and J by 0 bases, with 7 bases between. Germline V lookup: CDR1 MDHEN, CDR2 SYDVKM. This CDR3 has 14 residues. The CDR3, as DNA: TGTGCCAGCAGTTTACTGGGCCTGAACACTGAAGCTTTCTTT. Translation: CASSLLGLNTEAFF. The full variable domain, in which reference TRBV28 and TRBJ1-1 provide the parts outside the CDR3, is DVKVTQSSRYLVKRTGEKVFLECVQDMDHENMFWYRQDPGLGLRLIYFSYDVKMKEKGDIPEGYSVSREKKERFSLILESASTNQTSMYLCASSLLGLNTEAFFGQGTRLTVV.

This clone was counted a single time. The chain joins TRBV10-3 to TRBJ2-5; 11 bases map to TRBD2. V shed 2 bases, J shed 2 bases, and the junction held 7 bases outside the gene matches. Looked up from germline, CDR1 is ENHRY and CDR2 is SYGVKD. This CDR3 contains 17 residues. The chain's CDR3 is CAISEGATSGEQETQYF. DNA of the CDR3: TGTGCCATCAGTGAGGGGGCGACTAGCGGGGAGCAAGAGACCCAGTACTTC.

The chain employs TRBV7-9 and TRBJ1-2; 8 bases agree with TRBD1. The V gene end was trimmed by 5 bases and the J gene end by 1 base; junction bases not matched to a gene: 6. This CDR3 spans 15 amino acids. Germline-derived CDR1 and CDR2 are SEHNR and FQNEAQ (reference sequence). The DNA for the CDR3 is TGTGCCAGCAGCGAGACAGGGGCTAATAACTATGGCTACACCTTC. This codes for CASSETGANNYGYTF.

The chain couples TRBV21-1 to TRBJ1-4; the table gives TRBD1 as D, unverified against the DNA. TRBV21-1 is assigned pseudogene status. The CDR3 length is 18 residues. The CDR3 nucleotides read TGTGCCAGCAGCAAACCAAGGGGTTATAGGGTCCAATTTGAAAAACTGTTTTTT. Its translation: CASSKPRGYRVQFEKLFF.

The gene calls are TRBV5-5 and TRBJ2-2; TRBD1 might be the D (5 bases). The V end lost 2 bases, the J end lost 6 bases, and 14 bases lay between the germline ends. This CDR3 is built from 15 residues. The V gene's germline CDR1 is SGHKS and CDR2 YYEKEE (reference sequence). CDR3 protein: CASSLRQGHAGELFF. The CDR3 DNA reads as TGTGCCAGCAGCTTACGTCAGGGTCACGCCGGGGAGCTGTTTTTT. The complete variable domain, with remaining parts taken from reference TRBV5-5 and TRBJ2-2, reads DAGVTQSPTHLIKTRGQQVTLRCSPISGHKSVSWYQQVLGQGPQFIFQYYEKEERGRGNFPDRFSARQFPNYSSELNVNALLLGDSALYLCASSLRQGHAGELFFGEGSRLTVL.

The chain couples TRBV10-3 to TRBJ2-1; 8 nucleotides match TRBD1. The V and J ends lost 10 bases and 6 bases, in that order; junction bases with no gene match: 11. CDR1 is ENHRY, CDR2 SYGVKD, per germline. This CDR3 is 14 amino acids long. Written as DNA, the CDR3 is TGTGCCACCGCGACAGGGGAAAATGTCAATGAGCAGTTCTTC. Translating it yields CATATGENVNEQFF.

The V gene is TRBV25-1, the J gene TRBJ1-1; 7 bases agree with TRBD1. V trimming: 6 bases; J trimming: 0 bases; junction bases outside the gene matches: 10. CDR3 length equals 16 residues. Germline CDR1 reads MGHDK; CDR2 reads SYGVNS. CDR3 sequence: CASRATGTAMNTEAFF. CDR3 in DNA: TGTGCCAGCAGAGCTACCGGGACAGCCATGAACACTGAAGCTTTCTTT. Using reference TRBV25-1 and TRBJ1-1 for the parts outside the CDR3, the full variable domain is EADIYQTPRYLVIGTGKKITLECSQTMGHDKMYWYQQDPGMELHLIHYSYGVNSTEKGDLSSESTVSRIRTEHFPLTLESARPSHTSQYLCASRATGTAMNTEAFFGQGTRLTVV.

The rearrangement uses TRBV6-5 and TRBJ1-6, with TRBD1 matching over 10 bases. CDR1 and CDR2 (germline): MNHEY, SVGAGI. CDR3 length: 14 amino acids. V lost 6 bases, J lost 7 bases, and 3 bases stayed unmatched. In DNA, the CDR3 is TGTGCCAGCAGACGGGGACAGGGGAATTCACCCCTCCACTTT. Amino acids: CASRRGQGNSPLHF.

This sequence joins TRBV9 and TRBJ2-7; D uncertain. Trimming cost V 3 bases and J 4 bases, with 5 bases left between them. This CDR3 spans 11 amino acids. CDR1 is SGDLS and CDR2 is YYNGEE in the germline V gene. CDR3 nucleotide sequence: TGTGCCAGCAGCGCCATTTACGAGCAGTACTTC. Its protein is CASSAIYEQYF.

V and J are TRBV11-1 and TRBJ1-2; D is unclear. The CDR3 extends over 15 amino acids. The V end was cut by 0 bases, the J end by 4 bases, with 12 bases between. Looked up from germline, CDR1 is SGHAT and CDR2 is FQDESV (reference sequence). The CDR3 region is CASSLAPGMGYGYTF. The CDR3 region has the DNA TGTGCCAGCAGCTTAGCGCCCGGGATGGGCTATGGCTACACCTTC.

The chain has TRBV2 and TRBJ1-4, with 7 bases lining up with TRBD1. Germline-derived CDR1 and CDR2 are SNHLY and FYNNEI. Trimming at V came to 7 bases and at J to 0 bases, leaving 5 bases not matched to a gene. The CDR3 length is 15 residues. The CDR3 is CASTRDRSTNEKLFF. In nucleotides, the CDR3 is TGTGCCAGCACCCGGGACAGATCAACTAATGAAAAACTGTTTTTT.

This clone has a single count. V and J are TRBV5-4 and TRBJ1-4; D remains unclear. The CDR3 is 16 amino acids. V shed 3 bases and J shed 4 bases, with 16 bases lying between them. Germline values: CDR1 SGHNT, CDR2 YYREEE (reference sequence). The CDR3 sequence is CASSSQGGSRNEKLFF. The CDR3 DNA reads TGTGCCAGCAGCTCCCAAGGAGGCTCTCGTAATGAAAAACTGTTTTTT.

The J gene is TRBJ1-1, the V gene TRBV19, with a tentative D call TRBD1 (6 bases). This CDR3 has 14 residues. Per germline, CDR1 LNHDA and CDR2 SQIVND (reference sequence). Trimming took 8 bases from V and 4 from J, leaving 17 bases between them. CDR3 coding DNA: TGTGCCAGTGTATGGGGGGGCGCAGGCACTGAAGCTTTCTTT. The encoded protein is CASVWGGAGTEAFF.